This T cell receptor (beta chain) appears in the sequencing data of a study of cytomegalovirus exposure and HLA in healthy donors. Study results and limitations: Links to common viral pathogens appeared, in a later analysis, for several of the most significant clusters.

Amplification used 60 Vbeta primers and 13 Jbeta primers. The data were produced by immunoSEQ multiplex PCR, yet TCRdb's version contains in-frame clones alone and is incomplete. This sample carries approximately 130,000 clones, around 85% of them seen once, and the ten largest clones take around 1.7%. Details on this clone: Its antigen is unknown.

Germline V gene data show CDR1 as SGHTA and CDR2 as FQGNSA. This CDR3 is 13 amino acids long. V was shortened by 5 bases and J by 3 bases, with 11 bases between the two germline ends. The sequence was collected from a boy between 5 and 17 years old in good health and CMV-seronegative. The sequencing input was PBMCs. The gene calls are TRBV7-2 and TRBJ2-7, with TRBD1 as a possible D gene (5 bases). CDR3 coding DNA: TGTGCCAGCAGCCTACTGACAGTCTACGAGCAGTACTTC. This encodes CASSLLTVYEQYF.